The 22 T cell receptor beta chains reported below all come from one sample, sequenced in a study of blood T cell repertoires in COVID-19. TCRdb keeps only in-frame clones here, not all; method: immunoSEQ multiplex PCR. The sample shows 350,000 to 450,000 clones, 85% of them seen only once. Specimen: peripheral blood. These receptors were obtained from a woman in her late teens or twenties with acute or convalescent COVID-19.

The chain is built from TRBV5-1 and TRBJ1-1; tentative D call: TRBD1 (5 bases). The V and J ends lost 4 bases and 3 bases respectively, with 13 bases between them. The CDR3 runs 14 residues. CDR1 SGHRS and CDR2 YFSETQ come from the germline V gene. The CDR3 loop reads CASSRQGADTEAFF. The DNA for the CDR3 is TGCGCCAGCAGCCGTCAAGGGGCAGACACTGAAGCTTTCTTT.

The chain carries TRBV11-2 and TRBJ1-5, with TRBD1 identical over 9 bases. V lost 0 bases to trimming and J lost 8 bases; unmatched junction nucleotides: 5. Germline lookup yields CDR1 SGHAT and CDR2 FQNNGV. The CDR3 contains 15 residues. CDR3: CASSLDGQGPKPQHF. The CDR3, as DNA: TGTGCCAGCAGCTTAGACGGACAGGGGCCGAAGCCCCAGCATTTT.

The chain couples TRBV7-3 to TRBJ1-1, with unresolved D. Germline V CDR1 and CDR2: SGHTA, FQGTGA. V was cut by 4 bases and J by 5 bases, with 8 bases left in between. The CDR3 has 12 residues. The CDR3 sequence is CASSSPGTEAFF. The CDR3, as DNA: TGTGCCAGCAGCTCACCCGGGACTGAAGCTTTCTTT.

This rearrangement joins TRBV5-6 to TRBJ1-5, with 7 bases fitting TRBD1. J gave up 6 bases and V 0 bases, and 0 bases lay outside the gene matches. The length of the CDR3 is 13 residues. The germline V gene encodes CDR1 SGHDT and CDR2 YYEEEE. The CDR3 DNA sequence: TGTGCCAGCAGCTTGGACAGGGGTCAGCCCCAGCATTTT. Translation: CASSLDRGQPQHF.

The chain combines TRBV14 with TRBJ1-2, with a weak D call TRBD1 (6 bases). Germline CDR1 SGHDN, CDR2 FVKESK. This CDR3 contains 13 residues. Trimming pared 2 bases from V and 5 bases from J, leaving 9 bases between. This CDR3 is CASSQYREYGYTF. CDR3 bases: TGTGCCAGCAGCCAATACAGGGAGTATGGCTACACCTTC.

This chain uses TRBV7-9 with TRBJ2-7; tentative D call: TRBD1 (6 bases). Between the trimmed V and J ends, which lost 1 base and 6 bases, there was a span of 16 bases. From germline, CDR1 is SEHNR and CDR2 FQNEAQ (reference sequence). The CDR3 runs to 15 residues. The CDR3 DNA is TGTGCCAGCAGCTTAGGTCCCCAGGGGCTGGGCGAGCAGTACTTC. This encodes CASSLGPQGLGEQYF.

J is TRBJ1-5 and V is TRBV19; 7 bases map to TRBD1. In germline, CDR1 is LNHDA, CDR2 SQIVND (reference sequence). The CDR3 sequence is 14 residues long. Trimming removed 5 bases from V and 11 bases from J; junction bases left unmatched: 12. CDR3 nucleotides: TGTGCCAGTAGTGCATGGGACAGCCAATCGGCCCAGCATTTT. Its translation: CASSAWDSQSAQHF.

This clone appeared once. The CDR3 sequence: CASRAVPGWEQYF. CDR3 sequence (DNA): TGTGCCAGCAGAGCCGTCCCCGGGTGGGAGCAGTACTTC. V and J are TRBV6-5 and TRBJ2-7; D ambiguous. The CDR3 totals 13 residues. Germline CDR1 MNHEY, CDR2 SVGAGI. Deletions cut 6 bases from V and 7 bases from J, with 16 bases between.

The gene calls are TRBV28 and TRBJ2-5; 12 positions agree with TRBD1. Losses at the gene ends were 3 bases for V and 4 bases for J; bases not matched to a gene: 6. Germline CDR1 MDHEN, CDR2 SYDVKM. The CDR3 has 16 residues. CDR3 in DNA: TGTGCCAGCAGTTTCATCGGGACAGGGGGCCGAGAGACCCAGTACTTC. This encodes CASSFIGTGGRETQYF.

The chain has TRBV9 and TRBJ2-3; TRBD1 agrees at 8 bases. CDR1 and CDR2 from the germline V gene are SGDLS and YYNGEE. The CDR3 is 15 residues long. Trimming removed 2 bases from V and 6 bases from J; junction bases left unmatched: 8. For the CDR3, the DNA is TGTGCCAGCAGCGTGATCGGCAGGGGGCTGGATACGCAGTATTTT. Translating it yields CASSVIGRGLDTQYF. Together with reference TRBV9 and TRBJ2-3, the CDR3 gives the full variable domain: DSGVTQTPKHLITATGQRVTLRCSPRSGDLSVYWYQQSLDQGLQFLIQYYNGEERAKGNILERFSAQQFPDLHSELNLSSLELGDSALYFCASSVIGRGLDTQYFGPGTRLTVL.

The rearrangement links TRBV28 to TRBJ1-5; D not certain. The CDR3 contains 12 residues. Germline-derived CDR1 and CDR2 are MDHEN and SYDVKM. Between the trimmed V and J ends, which lost 6 bases and 4 bases, there was a span of 7 bases. Here the CDR3 DNA reads TGTGCCAGCAGGGTCAGTAATCAGCCCCAGCATTTT. It specifies CASRVSNQPQHF.

V gene TRBV6-5 combines with J gene TRBJ1-4; 8 positions match TRBD1. The CDR3 extends over 15 amino acids. CDR1 is MNHEY and CDR2 is SVGAGI in the germline V gene. The junction had 10 bases not matched to a gene; V was cut back by 5 bases and J by 8 bases. The CDR3 coding sequence is TGTGCCAGCAGTCCACGACAGGGGAGAAGAGAAAAACTGTTTTTT. Its translation: CASSPRQGRREKLFF.

V is TRBV7-3 and J is TRBJ1-3; TRBD1 agrees at 7 bases. Germline CDR1 and CDR2: SGHTA and FQGTGA. V shed 1 base and J 1 base; nucleotides not matched to a gene: 4. The CDR3 sequence is 16 residues long. CDR3 sequence: CASSLRGTASGNTIYF. Written as DNA, the CDR3 is TGTGCCAGCAGCTTAAGAGGGACAGCTTCTGGAAACACCATATATTTT. The variable domain in full, completed from reference TRBV7-3 and TRBJ1-3, reads GAGVSQTPSNKVTEKGKYVELRCDPISGHTALYWYRQSLGQGPEFLIYFQGTGAADDSGLPNDRFFAVRPEGSVSTLKIQRTERGDSAVYLCASSLRGTASGNTIYFGEGSWLTVV.

This chain joins TRBV3-1 (or the pseudogene TRBV3-2) and TRBJ2-1, with 9 positions matching TRBD1. The length of the CDR3 is 15 residues. Losses at the gene ends were 2 bases for V and 6 bases for J; bases not matched to a gene: 5. Germline CDR1 reads LGHDT; CDR2 reads YNNKEL (reference sequence). CDR3 coding DNA: TGTGCCAGCAGCCAACTACAGGGGGCCGTCAATGAGCAGTTCTTC. It yields the protein CASSQLQGAVNEQFF.

The rearrangement links TRBV11-2 to TRBJ2-5, with D possibly being TRBD2 (5 bases). This CDR3 has 16 amino acids. Germline-derived CDR1 and CDR2 are SGHAT and FQNNGV. V was pared by 5 bases and J by 2 bases, with 18 bases between. The CDR3 DNA is TGTGCCAGCAGCCCCCAGCACGGACTTTTTCAAGAGACCCAGTACTTC. Its translation is CASSPQHGLFQETQYF.

This sequence joins TRBV28 and TRBJ1-4; tentative D call: TRBD1 (6 bases). Germline values: CDR1 MDHEN, CDR2 SYDVKM. CDR3 length equals 13 residues. Trimming shortened V by 6 bases and J by 7 bases, and 12 bases separated the two germline ends. CDR3 coding DNA: TGTGCCAGCAGGGAACAGGGTTCTGAAAAACTGTTTTTT. This codes for CASREQGSEKLFF.

This chain links TRBV9 with TRBJ2-7, with 10 bases fitting TRBD2. With V trimmed by 0 bases and J by 4 bases, 7 bases remained unmatched. Per the germline V gene, CDR1 is SGDLS and CDR2 is YYNGEE. The CDR3 loop spans 16 amino acids. CDR3 loop: CASSVGGASGGYEQYF. Here the CDR3 DNA reads TGTGCCAGCAGCGTAGGTGGAGCTAGCGGGGGTTACGAGCAGTACTTC. The variable domain in full, with the rest retrieved from reference TRBV9 and TRBJ2-7, is DSGVTQTPKHLITATGQRVTLRCSPRSGDLSVYWYQQSLDQGLQFLIQYYNGEERAKGNILERFSAQQFPDLHSELNLSSLELGDSALYFCASSVGGASGGYEQYFGPGTRLTVT.

V usage is TRBV9 and J usage is TRBJ1-1, with D possibly being TRBD1 (6 bases). The germline V gene has CDR1 SGDLS and CDR2 YYNGEE. The length of the CDR3 is 14 residues. V was clipped by 0 bases and J by 4 bases, with 10 bases between them. DNA of the CDR3: TGTGCCAGCAGCGTAGTGGGGGCTAGCACTGAAGCTTTCTTT. This encodes CASSVVGASTEAFF.

The J gene is TRBJ2-2, the V gene TRBV5-8, with TRBD1 matching 7 bases. The CDR3 is 15 residues long. Looked up from germline, CDR1 is SGHTS and CDR2 is YDEGEE. Losses at the gene ends were 2 bases for V and 4 bases for J; bases not matched to a gene: 5. As DNA, the CDR3 is TGTGCCAGCAGCTTAACCGACAGGGTCACCGGGGAGCTGTTTTTT. Translating gives CASSLTDRVTGELFF.

The chain combines TRBV7-6 with TRBJ1-1, with TRBD1 as a possible D gene (5 bases). V was shortened by 6 bases and J by 1 base, with 15 bases between the two germline ends. The CDR3 consists of 15 residues. Per germline, CDR1 SGHVS and CDR2 FNYEAQ. The CDR3 nucleotides read TGTGCCAGCAGTCCCGGACAAATCCGGAACACTGAAGCTTTCTTT. Translation gives CASSPGQIRNTEAFF.

Concerning this clone itself: Relative to the germline gene, one junction end is altered; a read error may explain this. The chain uses TRBV11-2 and TRBJ2-5; TRBD2 matches 8 bases. Germline CDR1 reads SGHAT; CDR2 reads FQNNGV. This CDR3 has 16 amino acids. CDR3 nucleotides: TGTGCCAGCAACCGGCAGCGGGGGCAGTACCACGAGACCCAGTACTTC. This gives the protein CASNRQRGQYHETQYF.

The table lists this clone with a count of one. The chain recombines TRBV3-1 (or the pseudogene TRBV3-2) with TRBJ2-5, with 9 bases matching TRBD1. This CDR3 comprises 17 residues. Unmatched junction bases numbered 11, after V lost 5 bases and J lost 1 base. CDR1 is LGHDT and CDR2 is YNNKEL in the germline V gene (reference sequence). DNA of the CDR3: TGTGCCAGCAGCAATCCCACCGGGACAGGGTCCCAAGAGACCCAGTACTTC. Protein sequence: CASSNPTGTGSQETQYF.